This section outlines one T cell receptor beta chain sequence together with its context. No antigen is known for it. Base qualities are missing; no much larger clone stands one base away. This sample is drawn from a study of blood T cell repertoires in COVID-19 (dated by TCRdb to the early 2020s). About the investigation overall: Samples from collaborators originated in the United States, Italy and Spain and spanned both the acute and convalescent phases of COVID-19. The material from the prospective study consisted of cDNA or gDNA derived from T cells, B-cell-depleted T cells, or PBMCs. The repertoires were released in a freely available public database meant as a resource for research on the immune response to SARS-CoV-2. HLA class I and class II types, where available, came from metadata supplied by the sample provider rather than from assay-based typing. The samples were drawn from the first 160 participants of the ongoing ImmuneRACE study and from 1,254 subjects provided by 6 global collaborators. Sample metadata almost always included a de-identified subject ID, COVID-19 status, age in years and sex. The dataset comprised deeply sampled blood TCRbeta repertoires from subjects exposed to, actively infected with, or recovered from COVID-19. General findings and caveats noted by the study authors: Clinical and demographic metadata were provided uncurated, with the amount varying by source and participant.

The immunoSEQ Assay, a bias-controlled multiplex PCR, was used to amplify TCRbeta CDR3 regions from genomic DNA. Regarding the original processing steps: Within the assay, amplification of reference gene primers was used to estimate how many nucleated cells each sample contained. To quantify the absolute abundance of each unique TCRbeta CDR3 rearrangement, sequence reads were collapsed and filtered. Productive Simpson clonality was computed per sample as the square root of Simpson's diversity index over productive rearrangements. The clones in this table, taken by TCRdb from immuneACCESS, are in-frame only. Not every clone is retained; where verified, under half of the shortfall comes from an unresolved V gene, and the cause of the rest is unknown. The DNA gave D and trimming, while V, J and clone size come from that table. The sample records roughly 280,000 clones, approximately 85% of which are singletons. The top ten hold roughly 11% of the sample.

The collaborating institutions used their own protocols to collect whole blood in K2EDTA tubes. For TCRbeta analysis, collaborator samples were shipped as frozen whole blood, as isolated PBMCs, or as DNA extracted from either sample type. The CDR1 and CDR2 encoded by the germline V gene (reference sequence) are SEHNR and FQNEAQ. The CDR3 holds 18 amino acids from the cysteine to the phenylalanine. Only the CDR3 DNA is retained, 54 bases long and in frame from the first base. Cut back by 1 base and 4 bases, the V and J ends lie 22 bases apart. The receptor was isolated from a woman between 65 and 79 years old with acute or convalescent COVID-19. The chain joins TRBV7-9 to TRBJ1-2, with the D gene uncertain. The specimen sequenced was peripheral blood. The CDR3 amino acid sequence is: CASSLGRKRRNSTYGYTF. The DNA sequence follows: TGTGCCAGCAGCTTAGGACGGAAGAGGCGGAATTCAACCTATGGCTACACCTTC.